Below, 18 T cell receptor beta chains from the same sample are listed, as sequenced in a study of memory CD8 T cells in hepatitis C reinfection. Time point here: late/post reinfection, 12 to 24 weeks after detection. Sorted cells were sequenced directly ex vivo without any in vitro expansion. Generated by immunoSEQ multiplex PCR, the TCRdb table keeps only in-frame clones and is missing some. The sample gives 46,000 or so clones, roughly nine tenths of which show up once; 0.6% to 0.9% is in the top ten. Sequencing was done on a sample of naive CD8+ T cells sorted from blood. Receptors originate from a man aged 18 to 30 with hepatitis C virus infection.

The chain has TRBV4-3 and TRBJ2-1, with TRBD2 matching 7 bases. This CDR3 comprises 16 residues. Germline V gene sequence: CDR1 LGHNA, CDR2 YSLEER. J was trimmed by 4 bases and V by 0 bases; bases with no gene match: 6. The CDR3 DNA reads TGCGCCAGCAGCCAAGACCCTAGCGGACCATACAATGAGCAGTTCTTC. Protein sequence: CASSQDPSGPYNEQFF.

The rearrangement uses TRBV6-6 and TRBJ1-2; weak D call: TRBD1 (5 bases). Trimming pared 6 bases from V and 13 bases from J, leaving 24 bases between. Germline V gene sequence: CDR1 MNHNY, CDR2 SVGAGI (reference sequence). CDR3 length equals 14 residues. Written as DNA, the CDR3 is TGTGCCAGCAGCCATTATAGTGCTGGGGCGTCTTGCACCTTC. Translated: CASSHYSAGASCTF.

In its sample, this clone was seen once. The rearrangement links TRBV19 to TRBJ2-1; TRBD2 matches 9 bases. CDR1 is LNHDA and CDR2 is SQIVND in the germline V gene (reference sequence). The CDR3 extends over 13 amino acids. The ends lost 1 base at V and 9 bases at J; junction bases unmatched: 1. The CDR3 nucleotides read TGTGCCAGTAGTATAGGGACTAGCGTTGAGCAGTTCTTC. This sequence encodes CASSIGTSVEQFF.

This clone was observed a few times. The chain uses TRBV6-5 and TRBJ2-1; perhaps TRBD1 as D (6 bases). The V and J ends lost 6 bases and 0 bases respectively, with 9 bases between them. The CDR3 has 14 residues. CDR1 is MNHEY, CDR2 SVGAGI, per germline. The CDR3 nucleotides are TGTGCCAGCAGAACAGGGAGCTCCTACAATGAGCAGTTCTTC. Encoded protein: CASRTGSSYNEQFF.

V gene TRBV13 combines with J gene TRBJ2-2, with D unclear. Trimming removed 5 bases at V and 6 bases at J, with 7 bases between. CDR3 length: 12 residues. Per germline, CDR1 PRHDT and CDR2 FYEKMQ (reference sequence). The CDR3, as DNA: TGTGCCAGCAGCCGAGATCCCGGGGAGCTGTTTTTT. Its translation: CASSRDPGELFF.

Concerning this clone itself: At one of its ends the junction is not consistent with the germline gene, which may arise from a read error. The chain is built from TRBV28 and TRBJ2-5, with TRBD2 matching over 9 bases. The germline gives CDR1 MDHEN, CDR2 SYDVKM. The CDR3 runs to 16 residues. The CDR3 region is CASGLNLAGRQETQYF. CDR3 DNA: TGTGCCAGCGGTTTAAACCTAGCGGGAAGACAAGAGACCCAGTACTTC.

This clone came up once. In nucleotides, the CDR3 is TGTGCCAGCAGCTACCACGGCAGGGGACAGCTCATGAACACTGAAGCTTTCTTT. The encoded protein is CASSYHGRGQLMNTEAFF. This chain uses TRBV5-4 with TRBJ1-1; 7 bases align to TRBD1. Trimming removed 3 bases from V and 0 bases from J; junction bases left unmatched: 14. The CDR3 runs 18 residues. Per germline, CDR1 SGHNT and CDR2 YYREEE (reference sequence).

This clone has just one count. The J gene is TRBJ1-1, the V gene TRBV2; the D is unclear. The CDR3 sequence is 12 residues long. Trimming removed 6 bases at V and 11 bases at J, with 16 bases between. The germline V gene encodes CDR1 SNHLY and CDR2 FYNNEI. Here the CDR3 reads CASRDEGVDAFF. The CDR3 region has the DNA TGTGCCAGCAGGGACGAGGGCGTTGACGCTTTCTTT.

This clone was counted a single time. The chain links TRBV5-1 to TRBJ2-7; weak D call: TRBD1 (6 bases). Trimming shortened V by 5 bases and J by 4 bases, and 10 bases separated the two germline ends. CDR1 SGHRS and CDR2 YFSETQ come from the germline V gene. The length of the CDR3 is 12 residues. DNA for the CDR3: TGCGCCAGCAGTTTTACAGGGTACGAGCAGTACTTC. Amino acid sequence: CASSFTGYEQYF.

The chain has TRBV7-9 and TRBJ2-1; weak D call: TRBD2 (6 bases). The CDR3 totals 13 residues. Trimming shortened V by 0 bases and J by 10 bases, and 10 bases separated the two germline ends. Germline CDR1 reads SEHNR; CDR2 reads FQNEAQ (reference sequence). CDR3 bases: TGTGCCAGCAGCTTAGCCAGCCGGGAGGAGCAGTTCTTC. It encodes CASSLASREEQFF.

This chain joins TRBV30 and TRBJ2-6, with 7 bases fitting TRBD1. From germline, CDR1 is GTSNPN and CDR2 SVGIG (reference sequence). This CDR3 is 14 amino acids long. V trimming: 5 bases; J trimming: 2 bases; junction bases outside the gene matches: 3. The CDR3 loop reads CAWYTGAGANVLTF. CDR3 sequence (DNA): TGTGCCTGGTATACAGGGGCTGGGGCCAACGTCCTGACTTTC.

The chain carries TRBV28 and TRBJ2-3; a possible D gene is TRBD2 (5 bases). CDR3 length: 15 residues. Germline V CDR1 and CDR2: MDHEN, SYDVKM. The V and J ends lost 8 bases and 1 base respectively, with 16 bases between them. In nucleotides, the CDR3 is TGTGCCAGCCCGTCGGGGAGTCGAGGCACAGATACGCAGTATTTT. Its translation: CASPSGSRGTDTQYF.

The V call is TRBV11-2, the J call TRBJ2-4; 7 bases align to TRBD1. V trimming: 1 base; J trimming: 8 bases; junction bases outside the gene matches: 11. The CDR3 totals 16 residues. Germline V gene data show CDR1 as SGHAT and CDR2 as FQNNGV. The CDR3 sequence is CASSLGETGLVDIQYF. CDR3 DNA: TGTGCCAGCAGCTTAGGGGAGACAGGGTTGGTAGACATTCAGTACTTC.

V and J are TRBV5-6 and TRBJ1-6, with 7 bases that match TRBD1. V lost 0 bases to trimming and J lost 9 bases; unmatched junction nucleotides: 9. CDR1 SGHDT and CDR2 YYEEEE come from the germline V gene. The CDR3 is 16 amino acids. Written as DNA, the CDR3 is TGTGCCAGCAGCTTGGATGGGCAGGGGGTGGGTTCACCCCTCCACTTT. It is translated as CASSLDGQGVGSPLHF.

The chain is built from TRBV7-9 and TRBJ2-5; D may be TRBD1 (6 bases). Trimming cost V 1 base and J 6 bases, with 15 bases left between them. This CDR3 is 15 amino acids long. Germline loops: CDR1 SEHNR, CDR2 FQNEAQ (reference sequence). Here the CDR3 DNA reads TGTGCCAGCAGCTTAGGGTCAGGGGATTGGAAGACCCAGTACTTC. Translated, it gives CASSLGSGDWKTQYF.

This chain links TRBV6-5 with TRBJ2-7; tentative D call: TRBD2 (5 bases). Per germline, CDR1 MNHEY and CDR2 SVGAGI. Trimming stripped 6 bases from V and 4 bases from J, with 10 bases between. The CDR3 length is 12 residues. DNA for the CDR3: TGTGCCAGCAGCGCGGGTCTATACGAGCAGTACTTC. Protein: CASSAGLYEQYF.

The chain employs TRBV7-2 and TRBJ1-2, with 12 bases identical to TRBD1. Trimming at V came to 5 bases and at J to 4 bases, leaving 8 bases not matched to a gene. Germline loops: CDR1 SGHTA, CDR2 FQGNSA. CDR3 length: 16 residues. The CDR3: CASSVRDRGLGYGYTF. CDR3 DNA sequence: TGTGCCAGCAGCGTCCGGGACAGGGGGCTTGGCTATGGCTACACCTTC.

The rearrangement joins TRBV29-1 to TRBJ2-4, with unresolved D. Per the germline V gene, CDR1 is SQVTM and CDR2 is ANQGSEA. V was pared by 0 bases and J by 6 bases, with 9 bases between. This CDR3 comprises 13 residues. The CDR3 region is CSVEDLPLNIQYF. Written as DNA, the CDR3 is TGCAGCGTTGAAGATCTTCCTTTAAACATTCAGTACTTC.